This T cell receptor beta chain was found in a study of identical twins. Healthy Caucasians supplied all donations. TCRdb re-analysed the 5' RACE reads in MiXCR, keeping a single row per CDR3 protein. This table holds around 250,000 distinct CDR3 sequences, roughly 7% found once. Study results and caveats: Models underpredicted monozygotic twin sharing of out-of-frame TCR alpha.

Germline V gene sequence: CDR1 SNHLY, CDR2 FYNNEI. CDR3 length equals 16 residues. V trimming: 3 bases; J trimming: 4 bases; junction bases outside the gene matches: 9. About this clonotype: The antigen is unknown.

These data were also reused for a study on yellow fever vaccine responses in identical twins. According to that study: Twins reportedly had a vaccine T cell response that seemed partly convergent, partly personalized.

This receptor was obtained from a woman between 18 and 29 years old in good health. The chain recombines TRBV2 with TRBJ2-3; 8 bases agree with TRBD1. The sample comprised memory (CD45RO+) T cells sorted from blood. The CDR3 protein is CASSDHVAGGADTQYF. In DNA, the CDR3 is TGTGCCAGCAGTGATCATGTGGCAGGGGGCGCAGATACGCAGTATTTT.